This TCR beta chain was recorded in a study of regulatory T cells in long-lasting Graves disease. Through Arm-PCR of CDR3 regions and iRepertoire HTBI primers, TCR beta libraries were built. TCRdb re-called the multiplex PCR reads through MiXCR, storing one row per CDR3 protein. The sample shows 650,000 to 850,000 distinct CDR3 sequences, around 30% of them seen only once. Time point described: persistent/refractory GD, antithyroid drugs over 5 years with positive TRAb. Following extraction of RNA from PBMCs, that RNA was used to make the TCR library. Per germline, CDR1 LNHDA and CDR2 SQIVND (reference sequence). The length of the CDR3 is 15 residues. V was clipped by 2 bases and J by 3 bases, with 14 bases between them. This clonotype was counted a few times.

The clonotype originates from a female donor with Graves disease. The sequencing used peripheral blood mononuclear cells (PBMCs), collected when the disease was refractory, from a patient treated with antithyroid drugs. V usage is TRBV19 and J usage is TRBJ2-7; D may be TRBD2 (6 bases). The CDR3 reads CASSISVAESYEQYF. In nucleotides, the CDR3 is TGTGCCAGTAGTATATCTGTAGCGGAGAGCTACGAGCAGTACTTC.